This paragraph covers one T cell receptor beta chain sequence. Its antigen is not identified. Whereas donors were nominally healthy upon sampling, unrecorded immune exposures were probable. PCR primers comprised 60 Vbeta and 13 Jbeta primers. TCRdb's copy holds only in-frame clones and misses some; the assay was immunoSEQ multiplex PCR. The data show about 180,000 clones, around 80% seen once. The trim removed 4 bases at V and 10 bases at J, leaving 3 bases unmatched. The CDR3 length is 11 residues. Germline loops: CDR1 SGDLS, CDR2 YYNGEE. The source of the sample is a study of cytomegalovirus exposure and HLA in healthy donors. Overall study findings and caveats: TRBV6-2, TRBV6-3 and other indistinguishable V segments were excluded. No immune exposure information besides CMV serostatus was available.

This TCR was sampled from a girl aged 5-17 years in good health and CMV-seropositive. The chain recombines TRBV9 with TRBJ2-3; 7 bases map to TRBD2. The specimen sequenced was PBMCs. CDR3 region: CASSPGLAQYF. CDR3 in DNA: TGTGCCAGCAGCCCAGGACTAGCGCAGTATTTT.